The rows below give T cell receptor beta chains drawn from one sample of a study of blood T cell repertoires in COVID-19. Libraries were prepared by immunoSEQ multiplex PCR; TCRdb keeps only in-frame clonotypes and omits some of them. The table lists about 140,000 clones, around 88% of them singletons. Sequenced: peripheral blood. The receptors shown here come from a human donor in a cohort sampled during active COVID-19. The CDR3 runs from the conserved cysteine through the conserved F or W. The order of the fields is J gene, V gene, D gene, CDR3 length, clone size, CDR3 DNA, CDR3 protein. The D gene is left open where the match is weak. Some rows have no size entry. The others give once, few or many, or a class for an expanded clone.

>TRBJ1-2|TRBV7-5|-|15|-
TGTGTCAGAAGCTTAGTCTGGGGGCTCGGCTATGGCTACACCTTC
CVRSLVWGLGYGYTF
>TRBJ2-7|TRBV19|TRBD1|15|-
TGTGCCAGTAGTAGACGACAGGGGAGCTCCTACGAGCAGTACTTC
CASSRRQGSSYEQYF
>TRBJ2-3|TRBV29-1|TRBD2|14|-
TGCAGCGTTGAGGAAGGACTAGTAACAGATACGCAGTATTTT
CSVEEGLVTDTQYF
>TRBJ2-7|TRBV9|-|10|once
TGTGCCAGCATGACGGGCGAGCAGTACTTC
CASMTGEQYF
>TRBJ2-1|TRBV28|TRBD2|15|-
TGTGCCACCCACCTAGCGGGAGACACCTACAATGAGCAGTTCTTC
CATHLAGDTYNEQFF
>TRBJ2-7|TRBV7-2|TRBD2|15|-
TGTGCCAGCAGCTCCGACCTAGCGGGGGGGAACAAGCAGTACTTC
CASSSDLAGGNKQYF
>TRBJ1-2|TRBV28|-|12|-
TGTGCCAGCAGTTTACAGAGGGTTGGCTACACCTTC
CASSLQRVGYTF
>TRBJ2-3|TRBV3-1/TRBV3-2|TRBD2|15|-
TGTGCCAGCAGCCAAGGACTAGCGGGAGTCGATACGCAGTATTTT
CASSQGLAGVDTQYF
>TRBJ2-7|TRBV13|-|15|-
TGTGCCAGCAGCTTATTCGGCGGGGTGAACTACGAGCAGTACTTC
CASSLFGGVNYEQYF
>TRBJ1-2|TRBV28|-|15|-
TGTGCCAGCAGTTTGTTGACAGGAAACTACTATGGCTACACCTTC
CASSLLTGNYYGYTF
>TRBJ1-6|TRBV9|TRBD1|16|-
TGTGCCAGCAGCCGGGACAGGGGGCTAGAGAATTCACCCCTCCACTTT
CASSRDRGLENSPLHF
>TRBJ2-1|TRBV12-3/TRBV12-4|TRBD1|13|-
TGTGCCAGCACTATTCAGGGGGCCAATGAGCAGTTCTTC
CASTIQGANEQFF
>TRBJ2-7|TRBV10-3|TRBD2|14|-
TGTGCCATCAGTGGACTAGCGGGAACTTACGAGCAGTACTTC
CAISGLAGTYEQYF
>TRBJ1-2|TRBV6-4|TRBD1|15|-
TGTGCCAGCAGTGACCGAGGACAGGGGATGGATGGCTACACCTTC
CASSDRGQGMDGYTF
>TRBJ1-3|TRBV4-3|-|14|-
TGCGCCAGCAGCCAAGATACATCTCGAAACACCATATATTTT
CASSQDTSRNTIYF
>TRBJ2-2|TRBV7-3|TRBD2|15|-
TGTGCCAGCAGCTCCGGACTAGCGAACACCGGGGAGCTGTTTTTT
CASSSGLANTGELFF
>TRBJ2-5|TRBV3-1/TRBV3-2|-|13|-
TGTGCCAGCAGCCCAAACAGCGGCGAGACCCAGTACTTC
CASSPNSGETQYF
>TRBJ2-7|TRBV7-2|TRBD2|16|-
TGTGCCAGCAGCCCGCGACTCCGGGACTACTCCTACGAGCAGTACTTC
CASSPRLRDYSYEQYF
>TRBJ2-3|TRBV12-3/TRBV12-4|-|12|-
TGTGCCAGCAGTTTACAGTCGGATACGCAGTATTTT
CASSLQSDTQYF
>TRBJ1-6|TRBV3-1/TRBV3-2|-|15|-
TGTGCCAGCAGCCAAGATCGAGGGAAGGGTTCACCCCTCCACTTT
CASSQDRGKGSPLHF
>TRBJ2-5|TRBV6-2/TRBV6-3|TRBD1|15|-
TGTGCCAGCAGTGGGGACAGGGGGGTATGGGAGACCCAGTACTTC
CASSGDRGVWETQYF
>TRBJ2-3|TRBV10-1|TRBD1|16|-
TGCGCCAGCAGTGAGTCAGCAGGGGGTAGCCCAGATACGCAGTATTTT
CASSESAGGSPDTQYF
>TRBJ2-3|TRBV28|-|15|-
TGTGCCAGCAGTTCCCCCCCCGGGGGGCGTGATACGCAGTATTTT
CASSSPPGGRDTQYF
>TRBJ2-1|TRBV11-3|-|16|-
TGTGCCAGCAGCGGACTCGGGGTGAGCTCCTACAATGAGCAGTTCTTC
CASSGLGVSSYNEQFF
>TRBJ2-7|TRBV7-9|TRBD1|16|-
TGTGCCAGCAGCGCCTTGGGGACAGGTCTGGGGCACGAGCAGTACTTC
CASSALGTGLGHEQYF
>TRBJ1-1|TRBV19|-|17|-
TGTGCCAGTACTTTTTCGGGGGTTAGGGGCGTGGACACTGAAGCTTTCTTT
CASTFSGVRGVDTEAFF
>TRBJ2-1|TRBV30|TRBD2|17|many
TGTGCCTGGAGTACCGACCTTAGCGGGAGTTCCTACAATGAGCAGTTCTTC
CAWSTDLSGSSYNEQFF
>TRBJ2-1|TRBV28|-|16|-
TGTGCCAGCAGGACCAGGGGGAGGTGGTCCTACAATGAGCAGTTCTTC
CASRTRGRWSYNEQFF
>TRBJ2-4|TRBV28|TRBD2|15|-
TGTGCCAGCAGTTTACCAGCGGGAGTGGAAAACATTCAGTACTTC
CASSLPAGVENIQYF
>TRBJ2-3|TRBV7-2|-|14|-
TGTGCCAGCAGCCAACGACAGTTCACAGATACGCAGTATTTT
CASSQRQFTDTQYF
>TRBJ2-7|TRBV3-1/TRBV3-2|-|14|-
TGTGCCAGCAGCCCCTCGGGCGGGGACCGAGAGCAGTACTTC
CASSPSGGDREQYF
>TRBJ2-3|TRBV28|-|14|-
TGTGCCAGCAGCCGGACTCGCAACACAGATACGCAGTATTTT
CASSRTRNTDTQYF
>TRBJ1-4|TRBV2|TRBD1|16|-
TGTGCCAGCAGTTGGACAGGGTCGGCAACTAATGAAAAACTGTTTTTT
CASSWTGSATNEKLFF
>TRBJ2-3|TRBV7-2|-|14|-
TGTGCCAGCAGCTTGACGGGGGGCACAGATACGCAGTATTTT
CASSLTGGTDTQYF
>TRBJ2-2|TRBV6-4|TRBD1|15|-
TGTGCCAGCAGACCAGGGGGATTAGACACCGGGGAGCTGTTTTTT
CASRPGGLDTGELFF
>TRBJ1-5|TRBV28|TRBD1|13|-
TGTGCCAGCAGGGGACAGCCAAGGGAGCCCCAGCATTTT
CASRGQPREPQHF
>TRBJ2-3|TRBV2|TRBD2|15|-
TGTGCCAGCAGAACCGGGGGGGCCCGTACAGATACGCAGTATTTT
CASRTGGARTDTQYF